The rows below give T cell receptor beta chains drawn from one sample of a study of cytomegalovirus exposure and HLA in healthy donors. Assay: immunoSEQ multiplex PCR; the TCRdb copy retains only in-frame clones and omits some. The repertoire holds 100,000 or so clones, 81% seen once, with 10% in the top ten. Sequencing was carried out using PBMCs. These receptor sequences come from a human donor in good health. CDR3s include the opening cysteine and the closing phenylalanine or tryptophan. D genes are given only for firm matches. Not all rows give a size; the values are once, few, many and, for expanded clones, a class.

V,size,D,J,DNA,CDR3
TRBV11-3,NA,NA,TRBJ1-3,TGTGCCAGCAGCTCCCCGGGGTCAGGAAACACCATATATTTT,CASSSPGSGNTIYF
TRBV20-1,NA,NA,TRBJ2-5,TGCAGTGCGGGGCCCCTCGGGTACTTC,CSAGPLGYF
TRBV6-5,NA,TRBD1,TRBJ2-2,TGTGCCAGCAGTAGGACAGGGTTGAGGGAGCTGTTTTTT,CASSRTGLRELFF
TRBV4-3,NA,TRBD2,TRBJ2-7,TGCGCCAGCAGCCAAGGGACTAGCTCCTACGAGCAGTACTTC,CASSQGTSSYEQYF
TRBV28,NA,NA,TRBJ1-2,TGTGCCAGCAGAGAGGATTCTGGCTACACCTTC,CASREDSGYTF
TRBV7-3,NA,NA,TRBJ1-6,TGTGCCAGCAGCCCCACAGGCGCGAACTCACCCCTCCACTTT,CASSPTGANSPLHF
TRBV5-1,NA,NA,TRBJ2-1,TGCGCCAGCAGCTTCTGGACTGGCTACAATGAGCAGTTCTTC,CASSFWTGYNEQFF
TRBV11-1,NA,NA,TRBJ2-2,TGTGCCAGCAGCAAGTGGGAGGCTACCGGGGAGCTGTTTTTT,CASSKWEATGELFF
TRBV7-2,NA,NA,TRBJ2-7,TGTGCCAGCAGCCAGAGGGCAGGGGCCTACGAGCAGTACTTC,CASSQRAGAYEQYF
TRBV7-2,once,TRBD2,TRBJ2-7,TGTGCCAGCAGCTTAGCGACCCTAGCGGGAGTCTCCTACGAGCAGTACTTC,CASSLATLAGVSYEQYF
TRBV7-2,NA,NA,TRBJ2-5,TGTGCCAGCAGCTCCACAGGGTGGGGAGAGACCCAGTACTTC,CASSSTGWGETQYF
TRBV10-3,NA,TRBD1,TRBJ1-2,TGTGCCATCAGTGGTGTGGGACAGGGGGACTATGGCTACACCTTC,CAISGVGQGDYGYTF
TRBV5-1,NA,TRBD2,TRBJ2-5,TGCGCCAGCAGTACTAGCGGGAGAGGCGCGGCTCAAGAGACCCAGTACTTC,CASSTSGRGAAQETQYF
TRBV5-6,once,TRBD2,TRBJ2-5,TGTGCCAGCAGGGCTAGCGGGAGGGAGACCCAGTACTTC,CASRASGRETQYF
TRBV6-5,NA,NA,TRBJ2-2,TGTGCCAGCAGTTACTCGCGTCAAGCCCGGACCGGGGAGCTGTTTTTT,CASSYSRQARTGELFF
TRBV28,NA,NA,TRBJ1-2,TGTGCCAGCACAAGCGGGGCCTATGGCTACACCTTC,CASTSGAYGYTF
TRBV19,NA,TRBD1,TRBJ1-4,TGTGCCAGTAGACAGGGGGTCATAACTAATGAAAAACTGTTTTTT,CASRQGVITNEKLFF
TRBV7-9,NA,NA,TRBJ2-5,TGTGCCAGCGCACGATACGGGGGTACGGAGACCCAGTACTTC,CASARYGGTETQYF
TRBV19,few,TRBD1,TRBJ2-7,TGTGCCAGTAGTCCGGGACAGGGACCCTACGAGCAGTACTTC,CASSPGQGPYEQYF
TRBV7-9,NA,NA,TRBJ1-2,TGTGCCAGCAGCTTAGCCGTCGGGGATTCTGGACGTGGCTACACCTTC,CASSLAVGDSGRGYTF
TRBV10-2,NA,TRBD1,TRBJ2-7,TGCGCCAGCAGGGGCCCCGGGACAGGAACCTACGAGCAGTACTTC,CASRGPGTGTYEQYF
TRBV4-3,few,NA,TRBJ2-3,TGCGCCAGCAGCCAGAGGCAAACTAGCACAGATACGCAGTATTTT,CASSQRQTSTDTQYF
TRBV5-6,NA,NA,TRBJ2-3,TGTGCCAGCAGCCGAACAGGGGGGGGAACCACAGATACGCAGTATTTT,CASSRTGGGTTDTQYF
TRBV30,NA,NA,TRBJ1-5,TGTGCCTGGCAAACCGGACAGATCAATCAGCCCCAGCATTTT,CAWQTGQINQPQHF
TRBV20-1,NA,NA,TRBJ2-3,TGCAGTGCTAACTTCACAGATACGCAGTATTTT,CSANFTDTQYF
TRBV10-2,NA,NA,TRBJ1-6,TGCGCCAGCGGGCCACAGGGCCTTAATTCACCCCTCCACTTT,CASGPQGLNSPLHF
TRBV7-9,few,NA,TRBJ1-6,TGTGCCAGCAGCTTATTTGGGCAATCACTCCACTTT,CASSLFGQSLHF
TRBV6-5,NA,NA,TRBJ2-5,TGTGCCAGCAGTTACTCAGTCGACGAGGAGCAGTACTTC,CASSYSVDEEQYF
TRBV29-1,NA,NA,TRBJ2-1,TGCAGCGTCCTCCGAGGTAATACTAGCCAAGTTCGATTAAGGAATGAGCAGTTCTTC,CSVLRGNTSQVRLRNEQFF
TRBV19,NA,NA,TRBJ1-3,TGTGCCAGTACTACTACAACTGGAAACACCATATATTTT,CASTTTTGNTIYF
TRBV19,once,TRBD2,TRBJ2-1,TGTGCCAGTAGTATTCCAGCGGGGAGCTACAATGAGCAGTTCTTC,CASSIPAGSYNEQFF
TRBV7-9,NA,TRBD2,TRBJ2-7,TGTGCCAGCAGCCCCCTGACTAGCGGGAACACCTTAGGCTACGAGCAGTACTTC,CASSPLTSGNTLGYEQYF
TRBV11-2,NA,TRBD1,TRBJ2-1,TGTGCCAGCAGCTTAGCAAGGACAGGGGGCAATGAGCAGTTCTTC,CASSLARTGGNEQFF
TRBV7-2,NA,NA,TRBJ2-7,TGTGCCAGCAGCAGGGCCAGGGAAGCTCGCGAGCAGTACTTC,CASSRAREAREQYF
TRBV5-6,NA,TRBD1,TRBJ2-7,TGTGCCAGCAGCCAGACAGGGGGGGTCTACGAGCAGTACTTC,CASSQTGGVYEQYF
TRBV28,NA,TRBD2,TRBJ2-1,TGTGCCAGCAGAGGAGCGGGGGGGAGGGATGAGCAGTTCTTC,CASRGAGGRDEQFF
TRBV14,NA,NA,TRBJ2-1,TGTGCCAGCAGCCAAACAGCCAGCTCCTACAATGAGCAGTTCTTC,CASSQTASSYNEQFF
TRBV7-9,once,TRBD1,TRBJ1-3,TGTGCCAGCAGCACCCCCCTGACAGGGGGCTCTGGAAACACCATATATTTT,CASSTPLTGGSGNTIYF
TRBV9,once,TRBD2,TRBJ2-5,TGTGCCAGCAGCCCTGCTAGCGGGAGAGGAGAGACCCAGTACTTC,CASSPASGRGETQYF